This TCR beta chain was sequenced for a study of T-cell reconstitution after alpha-beta-depleted transplantation in children. Whole-study results and caveats: Several hundred expanded graft clones reportedly gave rise to the alpha-beta T cells present about two months after transplant. Surviving recipient cells, namely T cells and thymic progenitors, were the source of high day-60 TCRbeta diversity in some patients.

TCRbeta library preparation incorporated unique molecular identifiers. TCRdb reprocessed the PCR reads with MiXCR, giving one entry per CDR3 protein. The profile shows 150,000 to 200,000 distinct CDR3 sequences, around 10% of them singletons. This clonotype was recorded many times. Its antigen is not identified. The V gene lost 0 bases and the J gene lost 3 bases, with 18 bases spanning the gap. Germline CDR1 reads SGHTA; CDR2 reads FQGNSA. This CDR3 spans 18 amino acids. The receptor's source is a boy under 10 years old with acute myeloid leukemia, due to receive a stem cell transplant. Sequences were derived from PBMCs, sampled before TCRalphabeta/CD19-depleted stem cell transplant. The chain uses TRBV7-2 and TRBJ2-1; a weak D match, TRBD2 (6 bases). The CDR3 spells CASSLAAFAAGSYNEQFF. In nucleotides, the CDR3 is TGTGCCAGCAGCTTAGCTGCTTTTGCGGCGGGGAGCTACAATGAGCAGTTCTTC.